The following is a T cell receptor (beta chain) sequence with its context. Method: immunoSEQ multiplex PCR; TCRdb's copy keeps in-frame clones and lacks some. The data hold about 2 million clones, with less than 95% observed a single time. This sample was included in a study of shared clonotypes between healthy human individuals. V was trimmed by 3 bases and J by 5 bases, leaving 17 bases between them. The CDR3 is made up of 15 amino acids. Germline V gives CDR1 MGHRA, CDR2 YSYEKL. Cells designated naive CD8 were CD45RO-negative and were positively selected for CCR7, with terminally differentiated effector memory CD45RA+ cells excluded.

V and J are TRBV4-1 and TRBJ2-7; D may be TRBD2 (7 bases). The sample taken for sequencing was naive CD8+ T cells sorted from blood. This TCR was sampled from a young man in good health. This CDR3 reads CASSHGPRGADEQYF. The CDR3 nucleotides read TGCGCCAGCAGCCATGGACCTCGGGGGGCGGACGAGCAGTACTTC.